One sample yielded the 5 T cell receptor beta chains listed below, sequenced in a study of blood T cells in healthy people across ages. A second 7 to 11 cycle PCR used barcoded and J-beta primers. Each CDR3 protein gets one entry after TCRdb re-called the 5' RACE reads with MiXCR. The data show some 1.5 million distinct CDR3 sequences, 28% seen once. The sample taken for sequencing was blood. These TCRs come from a young woman in good health.

In its sample, this clonotype was seen many times. The gene calls are TRBV27 and TRBJ2-4, with TRBD1 matching over 10 bases. Losses at the gene ends were 7 bases for V and 5 bases for J; bases not matched to a gene: 5. This CDR3 is 14 amino acids long. Germline V lookup: CDR1 MNHEY, CDR2 SMNVEV (reference sequence). CDR3 bases: TGTGCCAGCACAAGGACAGGGGGGGAAAACATTCAGTACTTC. Its translation: CASTRTGGENIQYF.

This chain connects TRBV2 to TRBJ2-7; 7 bases align to TRBD1. The V segment lost 4 bases and the J segment 4 bases; nucleotides outside the gene matches: 7. CDR3 length equals 14 residues. The germline CDR1 and CDR2 sequences are SNHLY and FYNNEI. The CDR3 nucleotides read TGTGCCAGCAGTGCGCAGGGGGTACGGTACGAGCAGTACTTC. Its translation is CASSAQGVRYEQYF. The full variable domain, completed using reference TRBV2 and TRBJ2-7, is EPEVTQTPSHQVTQMGQEVILRCVPISNHLYFYWYRQILGQKVEFLVSFYNNEISEKSEIFDDQFSVERPDGSNFTLKIRSTKLEDSAMYFCASSAQGVRYEQYFGPGTRLTVT.

Ten or more counts support this clonotype. This rearrangement joins TRBV9 to TRBJ2-5, with D possibly being TRBD1 (6 bases). There are 15 residues in the CDR3. CDR1 is SGDLS and CDR2 is YYNGEE in the germline V gene. V lost 2 bases, J lost 5 bases, and 16 bases lay in between. The CDR3 DNA is TGTGCCAGCAGCGTGGGGGACACCAATCAGGAGACCCAGTACTTC. Residues: CASSVGDTNQETQYF.

Ten or more counts support this clonotype. The chain joins TRBV18 to TRBJ2-7, with 10 bases fitting TRBD2. The CDR3 length is 16 residues. In germline, CDR1 is KGHSH, CDR2 LQKENI. The junction had 9 bases not matched to a gene; V was cut back by 3 bases and J by 4 bases. CDR3 nucleotide sequence: TGTGCCAGCTCACCGGCTGGCTCTAGCGGGAGATACGAGCAGTACTTC. Protein: CASSPAGSSGRYEQYF.

The chain links TRBV3-1 to TRBJ2-1; maybe TRBD2 (5 bases). Germline values: CDR1 LGHDT, CDR2 YNNKEL (reference sequence). Trimming stripped 4 bases from V and 3 bases from J, with 10 bases between. The length of the CDR3 is 14 residues. DNA of the CDR3: TGTGCCAGCAGCCCAGGAGGCAACTACAATGAGCAGTTCTTC. It encodes CASSPGGNYNEQFF.